One sample yielded the 21 T cell receptor beta chains listed below, sequenced in a study of blood T cell repertoires in COVID-19. The table came from immunoSEQ multiplex PCR; TCRdb's copy has only in-frame clones and leaves some out. This table holds about 81,000 clones, around 80% found once. Material: peripheral blood. The receptor source for this set is a human donor in a cohort sampled during active COVID-19.

This chain uses TRBV7-2 with TRBJ1-5; 7 nucleotides match TRBD1. Germline trimming cut 3 bases from V and 6 bases from J; bases unmatched to any gene: 11. The germline gives CDR1 SGHTA, CDR2 FQGNSA. CDR3 length equals 16 residues. Written as DNA, the CDR3 is TGTGCCAGCAGCTTCCAGGGGGGCAGGGACCGTCAGCCCCAGCATTTT. Encoded protein: CASSFQGGRDRQPQHF.

The chain couples TRBV5-1 to TRBJ2-2, with 12 nucleotides matching TRBD2. Looked up from germline, CDR1 is SGHRS and CDR2 is YFSETQ. This CDR3 spans 17 amino acids. V lost 3 bases to trimming and J lost 6 bases; unmatched junction nucleotides: 9. The chain's CDR3 is CASSWTGTSGYSGELFF. The CDR3, as DNA: TGCGCCAGCAGCTGGACCGGGACTAGCGGGTACTCCGGGGAGCTGTTTTTT.

The chain carries TRBV28 and TRBJ1-6, with a possible D match to TRBD1 (6 bases). The CDR3 has 16 residues. Looked up from germline, CDR1 is MDHEN and CDR2 is SYDVKM. V lost 6 bases and J 4 bases, leaving 16 bases between the germline ends. CDR3 in amino acids: CASSPTGPRYNSPLHF. The CDR3 DNA reads as TGTGCCAGCAGCCCTACAGGGCCCCGTTATAATTCACCCCTCCACTTT.

The V gene is TRBV11-3, the J gene TRBJ2-3; 7 nucleotides agree with TRBD1. Germline V CDR1 and CDR2: SGHNT, YENEEA. This CDR3 region has 15 residues. J gave up 2 bases and V 5 bases, and 7 bases lay outside the gene matches. DNA for the CDR3: TGTGCCAGCAGCCCTGGGGACAGTCTCACAGATACGCAGTATTTT. Protein sequence: CASSPGDSLTDTQYF.

The chain uses TRBV19 and TRBJ1-5; 7 bases are a match to TRBD1. The length of the CDR3 is 15 residues. Germline lookup yields CDR1 LNHDA and CDR2 SQIVND (reference sequence). Trimming removed 5 bases from V and 0 bases from J; junction bases left unmatched: 4. The CDR3: CASSRTGDSNQPQHF. CDR3 sequence (DNA): TGTGCCAGTAGTCGTACAGGGGATAGCAATCAGCCCCAGCATTTT. Drawing the rest from reference TRBV19 and TRBJ1-5, the complete variable domain is DGGITQSPKYLFRKEGQNVTLSCEQNLNHDAMYWYRQDPGQGLRLIYYSQIVNDFQKGDIAEGYSVSREKKESFPLTVTSAQKNPTAFYLCASSRTGDSNQPQHFGDGTRLSIL.

This chain connects TRBV11-2 to TRBJ2-7; D is unresolved. This CDR3 is 14 amino acids long. Trimming shortened V by 5 bases and J by 2 bases, and 13 bases separated the two germline ends. In germline, CDR1 is SGHAT, CDR2 FQNNGV. CDR3 DNA: TGTGCCAGCAGCACACAGAGTATTCCCTACGAGCAGTACTTC. Protein product: CASSTQSIPYEQYF.

The chain uses TRBV18 and TRBJ1-1; TRBD1 agrees at 9 bases. The germline V gene has CDR1 KGHSH and CDR2 LQKENI. The CDR3 contains 18 residues. The V segment lost 3 bases and the J segment 1 base; nucleotides outside the gene matches: 12. Here the CDR3 reads CASSPKATGGLENTEAFF. CDR3 DNA sequence: TGTGCCAGCTCACCTAAAGCGACAGGGGGATTGGAGAACACTGAAGCTTTCTTT.

This chain uses TRBV7-8 with TRBJ2-7; 8 bases are shared with TRBD2. CDR1 is SGHVS and CDR2 is FQNEAQ in the germline V gene. After removal of 1 base from V and 4 bases from J, the junction contained 6 bases not matched to a gene. There are 15 residues in the CDR3. The CDR3 sequence: CASSLEGLGGYEQYF. The CDR3 DNA reads TGTGCCAGCAGCTTAGAGGGACTAGGAGGATACGAGCAGTACTTC.

The chain couples TRBV7-2 to TRBJ2-1, with TRBD2 identical over 14 bases. Germline CDR1 is SGHTA and CDR2 is FQGNSA. V lost 4 bases and J lost 5; bases outside the gene matches: 4. The CDR3 is made up of 16 amino acids. The CDR3 nucleotides read TGTGCCAGCAGCTACGGACTAGCGGGGGGCCACAATGAGCAGTTCTTC. Translation: CASSYGLAGGHNEQFF.

This chain joins TRBV18 and TRBJ1-5; 10 bases are a match to TRBD1. Looked up from germline, CDR1 is KGHSH and CDR2 is LQKENI. Trimming removed 0 bases from V and 5 bases from J; junction bases left unmatched: 1. The length of the CDR3 is 15 residues. The CDR3 DNA reads TGTGCCAGCTCACCACCGGGACAGGGGTATCAGCCCCAGCATTTT. Translation gives CASSPPGQGYQPQHF.

V is TRBV5-1 and J is TRBJ1-1, with TRBD1 matching over 11 bases. Unmatched junction bases numbered 8, after V lost 3 bases and J lost 7 bases. CDR3 length equals 15 residues. Germline V CDR1 and CDR2: SGHRS, YFSETQ. The CDR3 nucleotides read TGCGCCAGCAGCTATGGGGACAGGGGGAATATTGAAGCTTTCTTT. It translates to CASSYGDRGNIEAFF.

This chain links TRBV14 with TRBJ1-1; 8 bases are a match to TRBD1. This CDR3 region has 14 residues. V dropped 3 bases and J dropped 5; count of bases not matched to a gene: 5. CDR1 is SGHDN, CDR2 FVKESK, per germline. The CDR3 DNA is TGTGCCAGCAGCCAGGACAGGGTGTATACTGAAGCTTTCTTT. As protein: CASSQDRVYTEAFF. Supplemented by reference TRBV14 and TRBJ1-1, the full variable domain reads EAGVTQFPSHSVIEKGQTVTLRCDPISGHDNLYWYRRVMGKEIKFLLHFVKESKQDESGMPNNRFLAERTGGTYSTLKVQPAELEDSGVYFCASSQDRVYTEAFFGQGTRLTVV.

The chain couples TRBV18 to TRBJ1-2; 7 bases line up with TRBD1. Losses at the gene ends were 4 bases for V and 8 bases for J; bases not matched to a gene: 10. The CDR3 sequence is 14 residues long. Germline CDR1 reads KGHSH; CDR2 reads LQKENI. CDR3 amino acids: CASSRDSLTRGYTF. For the CDR3, the DNA is TGTGCCAGCTCACGGGACAGCCTAACCCGAGGCTACACCTTC.

CDR3 bases: TGTGCCAGCAGCTCGGGGACTAGCGGTCAAGAGACCCAGTACTTC. This sequence encodes CASSSGTSGQETQYF. V usage is TRBV11-3 and J usage is TRBJ2-5, with 11 bases aligning to TRBD2. Germline CDR1 and CDR2: SGHNT and YENEEA. The CDR3 consists of 15 residues. With 4 bases clipped from V and 2 bases from J, the junction kept 3 bases outside the gene matches.

The chain couples TRBV5-1 to TRBJ1-4; possible D gene TRBD1, 6 bases. The CDR3 has 16 amino acids. Looked up from germline, CDR1 is SGHRS and CDR2 is YFSETQ. V lost 4 bases and J lost 9, with 22 bases in between. As DNA, the CDR3 is TGCGCCAGCAGCCCCGACCGGGGAGGGGGTAGTAAAAAACTGTTTTTT. Translated, it gives CASSPDRGGGSKKLFF.

The rearrangement links TRBV12-3 or TRBV12-4 to TRBJ2-5; tentatively, D is TRBD2 (6 bases). The germline V and J ends were trimmed by 3 bases and 5 bases, with 10 bases remaining between them. The CDR3 runs 13 residues. Here the CDR3 DNA reads TGTGCCAGCAGTTTCGGGGGTTGGGAGACCCAGTACTTC. Encoded protein: CASSFGGWETQYF.

The genes are TRBV6-5 and TRBJ1-6; the D is unclear. The ends were cut back, 7 bases at V and 15 bases at J, with 10 bases in the middle. The V gene's germline CDR1 is MNHEY and CDR2 SVGAGI. The CDR3 contains 10 residues. The CDR3, as DNA: TGTGCCAGCACCCCACTGGTCCTCCACTTT. This codes for CASTPLVLHF.

This clone was observed a single time. Here the CDR3 DNA reads TGCGCCAGCAGCTTGTTAGCGGGGGGGCTCGGGGCAGATACGCAGTATTTT. Translated: CASSLLAGGLGADTQYF. This chain links TRBV5-1 with TRBJ2-3, with 11 bases matching TRBD2. CDR1 is SGHRS, CDR2 YFSETQ, per germline. J lost 4 bases, V lost 1 base, and 8 bases had no gene match. The CDR3 sequence is 17 residues long.

The chain recombines TRBV19 with TRBJ1-1; D call uncertain. CDR1 and CDR2 (germline): LNHDA, SQIVND (reference sequence). V dropped 2 bases and J dropped 1 base, with 5 bases sitting between them. The CDR3 is made up of 13 amino acids. The CDR3 loop reads CASSIRGNTEAFF. CDR3 DNA: TGTGCCAGTAGTATACGAGGGAACACTGAAGCTTTCTTT. The full variable domain, rest sourced from reference TRBV19 and TRBJ1-1, is DGGITQSPKYLFRKEGQNVTLSCEQNLNHDAMYWYRQDPGQGLRLIYYSQIVNDFQKGDIAEGYSVSREKKESFPLTVTSAQKNPTAFYLCASSIRGNTEAFFGQGTRLTVV.

As DNA, the CDR3 is TGTGCCAGCCGGCAGGGGAGAGGGGAGACCCAGTACTTC. Its translation is CASRQGRGETQYF. This chain links TRBV7-2 with TRBJ2-5, with TRBD1 as a possible D gene (6 bases). Trimming removed 8 bases at V and 5 bases at J, with 15 bases between. There are 13 residues in the CDR3. The V gene's germline CDR1 is SGHTA and CDR2 FQGNSA.

V gene TRBV29-1 combines with J gene TRBJ1-1; 7 positions agree with TRBD1. The CDR3 extends over 12 amino acids. Germline V gene data show CDR1 as SQVTM and CDR2 as ANQGSEA. The J segment lost 6 bases and the V segment lost 7 bases, leaving 8 bases of the junction unmatched. In nucleotides, the CDR3 is TGCAGCGGGCTGACAGGGCTGGCTGAAGCTTTCTTT. It is translated as CSGLTGLAEAFF.